Given below is one TCR beta chain in context. The data belong to a study of blood T cell repertoires in COVID-19. Overall study context: Sites in the United States, Italy and Spain provided acute and convalescent COVID-19 samples.

The V end was cut by 5 bases, the J end by 3 bases, with 14 bases between. The CDR3 has 14 residues. Germline CDR1 MNHEY, CDR2 SVGAGI. Here immunoSEQ multiplex PCR was the method, and the copy in TCRdb shows in-frame clones only, minus some. Counted here are about 340,000 clones, about four fifths occurring once; the ten biggest clones make up around 3%. The sequence came from a man aged 25 to 45 with active or convalescent COVID-19. The sample was peripheral blood. The chain links TRBV6-5 to TRBJ2-7; D possibly corresponds to TRBD1 (5 bases). CDR3 nucleotide sequence: TGTGCCAGCAGTCCGGACAACGAGTTCTACGAGCAGTACTTC. It is translated as CASSPDNEFYEQYF.